This T cell receptor beta chain was recorded in a study of T-cell memory formation after mild COVID-19. Germline V gene sequence: CDR1 SGHVS, CDR2 FNYEAQ. The CDR3 runs 14 residues. Trimming removed 4 bases from V and 6 bases from J, with 14 bases in between. Using its own MiXCR run on the 5' RACE reads, TCRdb lists one record per CDR3 protein. The repertoire holds more than 400,000 distinct CDR3 sequences, with 15% to 20% as singletons. Study findings and constraints: Prior to infection, memory already included some responding clones, suggesting cross-reactive memory joined. Clones that contracted from day 15 to 85 had balanced CD4/CD8; later expanders were CD4+ biased.

Points on this clonotype: What it binds is not known.

Material: PBMCs or a T cell subset sorted from them (not recorded which). V and J are TRBV7-6 and TRBJ2-3; D perhaps matches TRBD2 (6 bases). The TCR comes from an adult woman who had mild COVID-19 (a few samples of this study predate the infection). Cell type and time point are not known. The CDR3 region has the DNA TGTGCCAGCAGCTCTTCCGGGACTCTCGATACGCAGTATTTT. Its protein is CASSSSGTLDTQYF. The variable domain in full, with the rest retrieved from reference TRBV7-6 and TRBJ2-3, is GAGVSQSPRYKVTKRGQDVALRCDPISGHVSLYWYRQALGQGPEFLTYFNYEAQQDKSGLPNDRFSAERPEGSISTLTIQRTEQRDSAMYRCASSSSGTLDTQYFGPGTRLTVL.